This T cell receptor (beta chain) was captured in a study of T cells after yellow fever vaccination. Overall study findings and caveats: Boosting was followed by the reappearance of most primary-vaccination clones (about 97% CD4, around 86% CD8). The CD4 and CD8 compartments had a small share of their clonotypes in common.

TCR cDNA, made by 5'RACE template switching, carried an added universal primer site and UMIs. TCRdb ran MiXCR on the 5' RACE reads and lists one entry per CDR3 protein. This sample carries approximately 610,000 distinct CDR3 sequences, 17% of them seen once, and the ten largest clones take 15% to 20%. As to this clonotype: Its specificity is unknown.

Sequencing used PBMCs, obtained 5 days after the first yellow fever vaccination. The receptor was isolated from a man between 18 and 35 years old who received the YFV17D yellow fever vaccine.

CDR3: CSAGALGTQYF. CDR3 DNA sequence: TGCAGTGCTGGAGCATTGGGGACCCAGTACTTC. The genes are TRBV20-1 and TRBJ2-5; unclear D gene. Per germline, CDR1 DFQATT and CDR2 SNEGSKA (reference sequence). The CDR3 is made up of 11 amino acids. V lost 5 bases and J 7 bases, leaving 11 bases between the germline ends.